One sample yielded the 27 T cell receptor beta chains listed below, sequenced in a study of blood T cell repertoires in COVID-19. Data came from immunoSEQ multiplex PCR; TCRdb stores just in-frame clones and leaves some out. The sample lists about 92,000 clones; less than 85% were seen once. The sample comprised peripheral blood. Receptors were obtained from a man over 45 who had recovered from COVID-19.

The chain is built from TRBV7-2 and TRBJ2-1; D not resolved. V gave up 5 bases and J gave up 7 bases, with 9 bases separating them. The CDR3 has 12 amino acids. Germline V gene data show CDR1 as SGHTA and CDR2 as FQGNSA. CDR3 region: CASSLRRNEQFF. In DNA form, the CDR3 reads TGTGCCAGCAGCCTCCGTCGGAATGAGCAGTTCTTC.

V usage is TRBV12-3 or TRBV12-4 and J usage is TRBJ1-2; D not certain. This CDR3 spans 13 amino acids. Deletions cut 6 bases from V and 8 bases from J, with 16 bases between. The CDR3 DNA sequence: TGTGCCAGCAGCCAGACGGGAGGGTGGGGCTACACCTTC. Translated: CASSQTGGWGYTF.

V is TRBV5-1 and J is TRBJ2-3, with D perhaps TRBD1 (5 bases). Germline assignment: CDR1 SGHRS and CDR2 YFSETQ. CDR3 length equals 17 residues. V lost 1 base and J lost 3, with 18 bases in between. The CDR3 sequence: CASSLSTGQGGTDTQYF. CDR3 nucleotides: TGCGCCAGCAGCTTGTCCACGGGTCAGGGCGGAACAGATACGCAGTATTTT.

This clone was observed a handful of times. CDR3 amino acids: CASSRDHVGGEQFF. DNA of the CDR3: TGTGCCAGCAGCCGGGACCATGTCGGGGGTGAGCAGTTCTTC. The V gene is TRBV6-2 or TRBV6-3, the J gene TRBJ2-1; possibly TRBD2 for D (6 bases). Germline V lookup: CDR1 MNHEY, CDR2 SVGEGT. Trimming cost V 6 bases and J 9 bases, with 18 bases left between them. The CDR3 contains 14 residues.

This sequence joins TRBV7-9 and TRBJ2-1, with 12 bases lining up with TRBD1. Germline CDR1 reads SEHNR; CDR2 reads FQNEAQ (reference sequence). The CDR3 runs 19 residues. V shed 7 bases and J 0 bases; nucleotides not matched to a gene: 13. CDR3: CASTPYTGTGGNSYNEQFF. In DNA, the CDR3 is TGTGCCAGCACCCCATATACGGGGACAGGGGGCAACTCCTACAATGAGCAGTTCTTC.

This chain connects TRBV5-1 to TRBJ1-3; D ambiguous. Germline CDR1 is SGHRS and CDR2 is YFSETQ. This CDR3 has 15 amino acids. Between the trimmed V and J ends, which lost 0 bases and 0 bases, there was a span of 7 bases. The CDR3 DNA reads TGCGCCAGCAGCTTGGATGGGAGCTCTGGAAACACCATATATTTT. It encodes CASSLDGSSGNTIYF.

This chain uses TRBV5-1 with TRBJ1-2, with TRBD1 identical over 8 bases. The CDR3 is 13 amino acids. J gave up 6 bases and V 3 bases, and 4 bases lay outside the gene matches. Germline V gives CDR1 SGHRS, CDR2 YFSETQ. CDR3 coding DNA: TGCGCCAGCAGCTCCCAGACAGGGGATGGCTACACCTTC. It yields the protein CASSSQTGDGYTF.

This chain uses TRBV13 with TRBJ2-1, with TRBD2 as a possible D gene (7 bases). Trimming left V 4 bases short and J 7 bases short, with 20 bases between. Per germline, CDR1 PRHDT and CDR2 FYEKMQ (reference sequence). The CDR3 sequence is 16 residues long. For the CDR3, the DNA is TGTGCCAGCAGCTATCATACGGGGGGCTTGAGGAATGAGCAGTTCTTC. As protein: CASSYHTGGLRNEQFF. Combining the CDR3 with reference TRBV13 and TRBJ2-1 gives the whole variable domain AAGVIQSPRHLIKEKRETATLKCYPIPRHDTVYWYQQGPGQDPQFLISFYEKMQSDKGSIPDRFSAQQFSDYHSELNMSSLELGDSALYFCASSYHTGGLRNEQFFGPGTRLTVL.

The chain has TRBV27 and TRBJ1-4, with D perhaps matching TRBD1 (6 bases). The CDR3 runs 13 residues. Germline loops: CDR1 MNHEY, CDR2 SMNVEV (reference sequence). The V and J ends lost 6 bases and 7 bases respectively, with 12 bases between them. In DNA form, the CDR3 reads TGTGCCAGCAGGGACAGACTTACTGAAAAACTGTTTTTT. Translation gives CASRDRLTEKLFF.

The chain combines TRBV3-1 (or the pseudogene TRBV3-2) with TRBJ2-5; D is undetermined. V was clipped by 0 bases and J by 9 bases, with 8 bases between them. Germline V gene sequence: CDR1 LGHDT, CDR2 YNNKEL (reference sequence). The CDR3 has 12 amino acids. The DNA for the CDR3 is TGTGCCAGCAGCCAAGATATACGGGCCCAGTACTTC. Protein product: CASSQDIRAQYF.

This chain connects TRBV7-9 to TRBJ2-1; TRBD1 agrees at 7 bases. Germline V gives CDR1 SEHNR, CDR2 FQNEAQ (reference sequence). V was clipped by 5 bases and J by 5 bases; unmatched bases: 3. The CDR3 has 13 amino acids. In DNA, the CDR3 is TGTGCCAGCAGCCGGGGACAGAACAATGAGCAGTTCTTC. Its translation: CASSRGQNNEQFF. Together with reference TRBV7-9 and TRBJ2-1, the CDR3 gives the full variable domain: DTGVSQNPRHKITKRGQNVTFRCDPISEHNRLYWYRQTLGQGPEFLTYFQNEAQLEKSRLLSDRFSAERPKGSFSTLEIQRTEQGDSAMYLCASSRGQNNEQFFGPGTRLTVL.

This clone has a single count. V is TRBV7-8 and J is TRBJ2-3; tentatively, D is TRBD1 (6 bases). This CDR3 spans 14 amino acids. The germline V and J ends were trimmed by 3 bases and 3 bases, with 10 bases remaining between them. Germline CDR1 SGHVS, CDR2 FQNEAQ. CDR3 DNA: TGTGCCAGCAGCTTGGGGACATCAACAGATACGCAGTATTTT. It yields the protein CASSLGTSTDTQYF.

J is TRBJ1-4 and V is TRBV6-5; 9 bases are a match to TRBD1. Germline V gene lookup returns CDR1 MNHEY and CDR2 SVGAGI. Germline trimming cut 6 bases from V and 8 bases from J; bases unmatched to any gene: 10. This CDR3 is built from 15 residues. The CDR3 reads CASRDRDREKEKLFF. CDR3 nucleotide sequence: TGTGCCAGCAGGGACCGGGACAGGGAAAAGGAAAAACTGTTTTTT.

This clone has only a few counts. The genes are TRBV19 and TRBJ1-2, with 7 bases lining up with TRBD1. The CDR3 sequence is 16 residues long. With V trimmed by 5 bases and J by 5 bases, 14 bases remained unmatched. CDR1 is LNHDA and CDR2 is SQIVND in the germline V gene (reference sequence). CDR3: CASSRTHRGYGYGYTF. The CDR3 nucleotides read TGTGCCAGTAGTCGAACCCACAGGGGTTATGGATATGGCTACACCTTC.

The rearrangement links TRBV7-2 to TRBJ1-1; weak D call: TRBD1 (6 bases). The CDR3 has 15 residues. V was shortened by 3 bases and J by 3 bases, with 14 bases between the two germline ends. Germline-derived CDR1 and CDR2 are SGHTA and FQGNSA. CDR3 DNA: TGTGCCAGCAGCTTCGGAATGGGGGCAGACACTGAAGCTTTCTTT. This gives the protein CASSFGMGADTEAFF.

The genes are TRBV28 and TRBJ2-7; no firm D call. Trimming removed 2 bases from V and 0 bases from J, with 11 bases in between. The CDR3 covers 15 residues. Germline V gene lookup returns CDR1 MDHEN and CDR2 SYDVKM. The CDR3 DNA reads TGTGCCAGCAGTTTAGGTTTGGCAGGCTCCTACGAGCAGTACTTC. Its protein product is CASSLGLAGSYEQYF.

This CDR3 is CASGTGSTNEKLFF. CDR3 DNA sequence: TGTGCCAGCGGAACAGGGTCAACTAATGAAAAACTGTTTTTT. This sequence joins TRBV6-5 and TRBJ1-4; D may be TRBD1 (6 bases). The CDR3 has 14 residues. The germline V and J ends were trimmed by 8 bases and 0 bases, with 10 bases remaining between them. The germline V gene has CDR1 MNHEY and CDR2 SVGAGI.

CDR3 residues: CASSDRGYETQYF. In DNA, the CDR3 is TGTGCCAGCAGTGACAGGGGCTATGAGACCCAGTACTTC. The V and J genes are TRBV2 and TRBJ2-5; tentative D call: TRBD1 (6 bases). The CDR3 runs 13 residues. Germline V gene lookup returns CDR1 SNHLY and CDR2 FYNNEI. Trimming cost V 3 bases and J 5 bases, with 10 bases left between them.

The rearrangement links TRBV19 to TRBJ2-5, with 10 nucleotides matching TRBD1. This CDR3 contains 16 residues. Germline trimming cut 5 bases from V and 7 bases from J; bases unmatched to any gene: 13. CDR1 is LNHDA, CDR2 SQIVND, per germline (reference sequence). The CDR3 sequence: CASSPPGTGVKVTQYF. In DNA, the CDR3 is TGTGCCAGTAGTCCTCCCGGGACAGGGGTCAAAGTGACCCAGTACTTC.

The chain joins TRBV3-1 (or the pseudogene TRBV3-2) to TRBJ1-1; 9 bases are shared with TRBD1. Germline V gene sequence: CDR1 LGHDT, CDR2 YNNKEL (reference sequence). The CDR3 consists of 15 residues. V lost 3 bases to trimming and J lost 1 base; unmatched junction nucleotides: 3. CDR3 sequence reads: CASSQGQGWNTEAFF. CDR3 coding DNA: TGTGCCAGCAGCCAGGGACAGGGCTGGAACACTGAAGCTTTCTTT.

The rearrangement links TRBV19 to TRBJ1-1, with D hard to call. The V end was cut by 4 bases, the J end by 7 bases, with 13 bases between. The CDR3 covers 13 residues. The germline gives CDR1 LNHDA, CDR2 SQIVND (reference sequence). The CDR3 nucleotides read TGTGCCAGTAGTAGAGATGGAGGGAGTGAAGCTTTCTTT. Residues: CASSRDGGSEAFF.

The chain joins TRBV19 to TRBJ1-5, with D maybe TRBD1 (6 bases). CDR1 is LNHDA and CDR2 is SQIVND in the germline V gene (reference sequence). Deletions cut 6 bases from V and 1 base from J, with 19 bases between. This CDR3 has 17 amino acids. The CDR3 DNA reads TGTGCCAGTAGCGACGGGACATCCCGGACAAGCAATCAGCCCCAGCATTTT. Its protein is CASSDGTSRTSNQPQHF.

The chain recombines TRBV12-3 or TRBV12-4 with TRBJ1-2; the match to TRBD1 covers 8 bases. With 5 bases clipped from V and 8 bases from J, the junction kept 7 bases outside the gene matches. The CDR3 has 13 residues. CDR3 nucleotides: TGTGCCAGCAGTCAATCACAGGGGGGAGGCTACACCTTC. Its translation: CASSQSQGGGYTF.

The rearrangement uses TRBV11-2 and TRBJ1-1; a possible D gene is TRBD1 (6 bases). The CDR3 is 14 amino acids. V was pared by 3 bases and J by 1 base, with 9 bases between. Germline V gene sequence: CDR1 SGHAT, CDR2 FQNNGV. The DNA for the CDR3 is TGTGCCAGCAGCTTCACAGGGACGAACACTGAAGCTTTCTTT. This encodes CASSFTGTNTEAFF.

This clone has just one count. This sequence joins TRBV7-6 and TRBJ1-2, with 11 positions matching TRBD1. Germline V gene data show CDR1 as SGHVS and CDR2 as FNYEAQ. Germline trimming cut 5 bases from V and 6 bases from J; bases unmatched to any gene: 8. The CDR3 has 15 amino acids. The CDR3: CASSAQGQGDHGYTF. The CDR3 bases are TGTGCCAGCAGCGCCCAGGGACAGGGGGATCATGGCTACACCTTC.

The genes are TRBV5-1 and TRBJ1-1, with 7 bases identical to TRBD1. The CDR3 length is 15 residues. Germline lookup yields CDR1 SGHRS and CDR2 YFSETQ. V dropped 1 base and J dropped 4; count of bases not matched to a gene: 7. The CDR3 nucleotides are TGCGCCAGCAGCTTGTCCTGGGACAGTCGCACTGAAGCTTTCTTT. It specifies CASSLSWDSRTEAFF.

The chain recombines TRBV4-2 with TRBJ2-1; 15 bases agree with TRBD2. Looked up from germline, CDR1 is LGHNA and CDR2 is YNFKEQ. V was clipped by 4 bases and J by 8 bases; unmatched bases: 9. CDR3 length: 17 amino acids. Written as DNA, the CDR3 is TGTGCCAGCAGCCTTAATCCGGGACTAGCGGGAGGTTATGAGCAGTTCTTC. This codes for CASSLNPGLAGGYEQFF.